A single sample is the source of the 21 T cell receptor beta chains below, sequenced in a study of T cell responses to AZD1222 COVID-19 vaccine. The data were produced by immunoSEQ multiplex PCR, yet TCRdb's version contains in-frame clones alone and is incomplete. The sample includes around 130,000 clones, approximately 92% of them seen just once. The sequencing here drew on peripheral blood, taken 28 days after the second AZD1222 dose. The source is an adult who received the AZD1222 COVID-19 vaccine.

The J gene is TRBJ2-7, the V gene TRBV13, with TRBD2 matching 8 bases. The V segment lost 2 bases and the J segment 7 bases; nucleotides outside the gene matches: 4. This CDR3 contains 13 residues. Per germline, CDR1 PRHDT and CDR2 FYEKMQ (reference sequence). The CDR3, as DNA: TGTGCCAGCAGCTTAAGACTAGCGCGGGAGCAGTACTTC. This translates into CASSLRLAREQYF. The full variable domain, completed using reference TRBV13 and TRBJ2-7, is AAGVIQSPRHLIKEKRETATLKCYPIPRHDTVYWYQQGPGQDPQFLISFYEKMQSDKGSIPDRFSAQQFSDYHSELNMSSLELGDSALYFCASSLRLAREQYFGPGTRLTVT.

The chain joins TRBV2 to TRBJ2-5, with D maybe TRBD2 (5 bases). The germline gives CDR1 SNHLY, CDR2 FYNNEI. Trimming left V 8 bases short and J 5 bases short, with 21 bases between. The CDR3 is made up of 15 amino acids. CDR3 loop: CASRSRTVPSETQYF. CDR3 bases: TGTGCCAGCCGGAGTCGGACTGTACCCTCGGAGACCCAGTACTTC.

The chain has TRBV12-3 or TRBV12-4 and TRBJ2-5; 7 bases map to TRBD2. This CDR3 has 13 amino acids. With 5 bases clipped from V and 1 base from J, the junction kept 1 base outside the gene matches. The CDR3 region is CASSGGSQETQYF. The CDR3 DNA reads TGTGCCAGCAGTGGCGGGAGCCAAGAGACCCAGTACTTC.

V is TRBV7-8 and J is TRBJ1-1; the D gene is possibly TRBD1 (6 bases). The CDR3 runs 15 residues. The V gene lost 5 bases and the J gene lost 3 bases, with 16 bases spanning the gap. Germline lookup yields CDR1 SGHVS and CDR2 FQNEAQ. The CDR3 bases are TGTGCCAGCAGCCCCCCGGCAGGGGTGGACACTGAAGCTTTCTTT. Translated: CASSPPAGVDTEAFF.

This chain connects TRBV24-1 to TRBJ1-2; D not certain. Germline V gene sequence: CDR1 KGHDR, CDR2 SFDVKD. Trimming left V 6 bases short and J 5 bases short, with 6 bases between. The CDR3 sequence is 11 residues long. This CDR3 is CATSNGYGYTF. CDR3 nucleotide sequence: TGTGCCACCAGTAATGGTTATGGCTACACCTTC.

J is TRBJ1-3 and V is TRBV30; D is ambiguous. CDR1 and CDR2 (germline): GTSNPN, SVGIG (reference sequence). Trimming pared 0 bases from V and 9 bases from J, leaving 12 bases between. CDR3 length: 13 amino acids. Here the CDR3 DNA reads TGTGCCTGGAGTGTACTAGGTGTAGGCACCATATATTTT. This codes for CAWSVLGVGTIYF.

The V gene is TRBV11-3, the J gene TRBJ1-2; 8 bases are shared with TRBD1. Trimming took 5 bases from V and 2 from J; bases not matched to a gene: 4. CDR3 length equals 14 residues. Germline V lookup: CDR1 SGHNT, CDR2 YENEEA. CDR3 in amino acids: CASSPTGANYGYTF. CDR3 DNA: TGTGCCAGCAGCCCGACAGGGGCGAACTATGGCTACACCTTC.

The rearrangement links TRBV11-3 to TRBJ2-1, with TRBD2 matching 8 bases. Germline V gene data show CDR1 as SGHNT and CDR2 as YENEEA. CDR3 length: 18 amino acids. V trimming: 1 base; J trimming: 5 bases; junction bases outside the gene matches: 13. The CDR3 spells CASSLGWVGLGGHNEQFF. The CDR3 DNA reads as TGTGCCAGCAGCTTAGGTTGGGTGGGACTAGGGGGGCACAATGAGCAGTTCTTC.

The chain links TRBV6-2 or TRBV6-3 to TRBJ1-2; no definite D call. CDR1 is MNHEY and CDR2 is SVGEGT in the germline V gene. The CDR3 is 13 amino acids. Trimming shortened V by 0 bases and J by 8 bases, and 10 bases separated the two germline ends. The CDR3 DNA is TGTGCCAGCAGTTACTCGGCCGCTGAGGGCTACACCTTC. Translating gives CASSYSAAEGYTF.

The chain joins TRBV24-1 to TRBJ1-6; weak D call: TRBD1 (6 bases). Germline V gene lookup returns CDR1 KGHDR and CDR2 SFDVKD. CDR3 size: 18 residues. Trimming cost V 3 bases and J 0 bases, with 14 bases left between them. Here the CDR3 reads CATSDGGSTSSYNSPLHF. The CDR3 nucleotides are TGTGCCACCAGTGATGGGGGCAGCACTAGCTCCTATAATTCACCCCTCCACTTT.

The J gene is TRBJ1-6, the V gene TRBV7-3; D gene ambiguous. Per the germline V gene, CDR1 is SGHTA and CDR2 is FQGTGA. CDR3 length: 14 residues. Trimming pared 1 base from V and 7 bases from J, leaving 8 bases between. The CDR3, as DNA: TGTGCCAGCAGCTTAAGGAGGGAGAATTCACCCCTCCACTTT. Protein: CASSLRRENSPLHF. The full variable domain, rest sourced from reference TRBV7-3 and TRBJ1-6, is GAGVSQTPSNKVTEKGKYVELRCDPISGHTALYWYRQSLGQGPEFLIYFQGTGAADDSGLPNDRFFAVRPEGSVSTLKIQRTERGDSAVYLCASSLRRENSPLHFGNGTRLTVT.

This sequence joins TRBV6-5 and TRBJ2-3, with D maybe TRBD2 (7 bases). Germline lookup yields CDR1 MNHEY and CDR2 SVGAGI. V was trimmed by 7 bases and J by 3 bases, leaving 14 bases between them. The CDR3 has 14 residues. The CDR3 reads CASNSGGWTDTQYF. CDR3 DNA: TGTGCCAGCAATTCGGGGGGCTGGACAGATACGCAGTATTTT.

The CDR3 here is CASSPGVNIQYF. Written as DNA, the CDR3 is TGTGCCAGCAGCCCAGGGGTAAACATTCAGTACTTC. The rearrangement links TRBV12-3 or TRBV12-4 to TRBJ2-4; a possible D gene is TRBD1 (6 bases). V was shortened by 6 bases and J by 6 bases, with 9 bases between the two germline ends. The length of the CDR3 is 12 residues.

The V and J genes are TRBV6-5 and TRBJ2-7; D possibly corresponds to TRBD2 (5 bases). The germline V gene encodes CDR1 MNHEY and CDR2 SVGAGI. The V gene lost 6 bases and the J gene lost 3 bases, with 18 bases spanning the gap. The CDR3 loop spans 15 amino acids. CDR3 sequence (DNA): TGTGCCAGCAGCCCCAGCGGCGGGCCAGACTACGAGCAGTACTTC. Translating gives CASSPSGGPDYEQYF.

The chain has TRBV28 and TRBJ2-7, with 9 bases fitting TRBD2. Germline V gives CDR1 MDHEN, CDR2 SYDVKM. CDR3 length: 15 residues. V lost 4 bases and J lost 4; bases outside the gene matches: 8. The CDR3 here is CASSSHAGGQYEQYF. The CDR3 DNA reads TGTGCCAGCAGTTCACATGCGGGAGGGCAGTACGAGCAGTACTTC.

The rearrangement joins TRBV7-9 to TRBJ1-2, with 8 bases that match TRBD1. The trim removed 4 bases at V and 5 bases at J, leaving 6 bases unmatched. The CDR3 contains 14 residues. Germline CDR1 SEHNR, CDR2 FQNEAQ (reference sequence). The CDR3 DNA reads TGTGCCAGCAGCTCCCCAGGGGGCTCATATGGCTACACCTTC. It specifies CASSSPGGSYGYTF.

J is TRBJ2-7 and V is TRBV9; TRBD1 agrees at 7 bases. The germline V gene has CDR1 SGDLS and CDR2 YYNGEE. The CDR3 has 14 residues. The V and J ends lost 4 bases and 2 bases, in that order; junction bases with no gene match: 6. CDR3 amino acids: CASSPEGQAYEQYF. In DNA, the CDR3 is TGTGCCAGCAGCCCCGAAGGACAGGCCTACGAGCAGTACTTC. Full variable domain (missing parts from reference TRBV9 and TRBJ2-7): DSGVTQTPKHLITATGQRVTLRCSPRSGDLSVYWYQQSLDQGLQFLIQYYNGEERAKGNILERFSAQQFPDLHSELNLSSLELGDSALYFCASSPEGQAYEQYFGPGTRLTVT.

This clone appeared a single time. The J gene is TRBJ1-3, the V gene TRBV5-6, with D unresolved. Deletions cut 4 bases from V and 6 bases from J, with 17 bases between. This CDR3 has 15 amino acids. Per the germline V gene, CDR1 is SGHDT and CDR2 is YYEEEE. CDR3 region: CASSQAGLAENTIYF. The CDR3 nucleotides read TGTGCCAGCAGCCAAGCCGGGCTCGCGGAAAACACCATATATTTT. Based on the CDR3 plus reference TRBV5-6 and TRBJ1-3, the full variable domain is DAGVTQSPTHLIKTRGQQVTLRCSPKSGHDTVSWYQQALGQGPQFIFQYYEEEERQRGNFPDRFSGHQFPNYSSELNVNALLLGDSALYLCASSQAGLAENTIYFGEGSWLTVV.

This sequence joins TRBV28 and TRBJ2-7; D call uncertain. The CDR3 is 11 amino acids. V lost 4 bases and J 2 bases, leaving 3 bases between the germline ends. The V gene's germline CDR1 is MDHEN and CDR2 SYDVKM. This CDR3 is CASSSPYEQYF. CDR3 nucleotides: TGTGCCAGCAGTTCCCCCTACGAGCAGTACTTC.

The chain links TRBV2 to TRBJ1-1, with D perhaps matching TRBD1 (6 bases). The germline V gene encodes CDR1 SNHLY and CDR2 FYNNEI. CDR3 length: 14 residues. Trimming removed 7 bases from V and 5 bases from J, with 17 bases in between. Here the CDR3 reads CASTEGGAWTEAFF. The CDR3 DNA sequence: TGTGCCAGCACCGAAGGGGGGGCTTGGACTGAAGCTTTCTTT.

The chain carries TRBV30 and TRBJ2-1, with unresolved D. The CDR3 loop spans 12 amino acids. CDR1 is GTSNPN and CDR2 is SVGIG in the germline V gene (reference sequence). V shed 0 bases and J shed 6 bases, with 6 bases lying between them. The CDR3: CAWSVTGNEQFF. CDR3 bases: TGTGCCTGGAGTGTAACGGGCAATGAGCAGTTCTTC. Drawing the rest from reference TRBV30 and TRBJ2-1, the complete variable domain is SQTIHQWPATLVQPVGSPLSLECTVEGTSNPNLYWYRQAAGRGLQLLFYSVGIGQISSEVPQNLSASRPQDRQFILSSKKLLLSDSGFYLCAWSVTGNEQFFGPGTRLTVL.